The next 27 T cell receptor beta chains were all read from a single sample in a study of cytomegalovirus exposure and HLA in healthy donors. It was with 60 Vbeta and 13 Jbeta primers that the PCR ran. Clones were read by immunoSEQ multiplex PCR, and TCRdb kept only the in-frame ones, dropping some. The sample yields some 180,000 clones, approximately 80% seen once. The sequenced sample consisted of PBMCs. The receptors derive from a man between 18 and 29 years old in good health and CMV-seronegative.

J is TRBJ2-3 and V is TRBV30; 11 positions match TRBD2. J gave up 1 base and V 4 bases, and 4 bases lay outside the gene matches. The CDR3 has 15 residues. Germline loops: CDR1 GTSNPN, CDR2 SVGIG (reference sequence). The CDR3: CAWTTSGSRTDTQYF. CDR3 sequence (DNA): TGTGCCTGGACTACTAGCGGGAGCCGCACAGATACGCAGTATTTT.

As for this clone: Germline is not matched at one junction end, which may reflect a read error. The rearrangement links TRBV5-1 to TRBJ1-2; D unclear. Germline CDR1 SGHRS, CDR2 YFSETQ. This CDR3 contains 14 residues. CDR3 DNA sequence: TGCGCCAGCAGCTTGCACATAGCTAACTATGGCTACCCCTTC. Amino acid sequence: CASSLHIANYGYPF. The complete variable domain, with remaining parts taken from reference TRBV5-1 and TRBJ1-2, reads KAGVTQTPRYLIKTRGQQVTLSCSPISGHRSVSWYQQTPGQGLQFLFEYFSETQRNKGNFPGRFSGRQFSNSRSEMNVSTLELGDSALYLCASSLHIANYGYPFGSGTRLTVV.

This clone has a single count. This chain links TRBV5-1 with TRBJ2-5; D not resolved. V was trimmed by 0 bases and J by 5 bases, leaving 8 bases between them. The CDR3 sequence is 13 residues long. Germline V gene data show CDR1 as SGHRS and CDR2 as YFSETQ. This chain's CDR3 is CASSLEERETQYF. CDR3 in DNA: TGCGCCAGCAGCTTGGAGGAGAGGGAGACCCAGTACTTC.

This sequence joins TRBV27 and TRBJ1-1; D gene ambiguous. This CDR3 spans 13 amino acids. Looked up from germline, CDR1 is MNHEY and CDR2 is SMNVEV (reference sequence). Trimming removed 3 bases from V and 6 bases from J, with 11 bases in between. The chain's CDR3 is CASSFGLIAEAFF. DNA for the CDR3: TGTGCCAGCAGTTTCGGGTTAATCGCTGAAGCTTTCTTT.

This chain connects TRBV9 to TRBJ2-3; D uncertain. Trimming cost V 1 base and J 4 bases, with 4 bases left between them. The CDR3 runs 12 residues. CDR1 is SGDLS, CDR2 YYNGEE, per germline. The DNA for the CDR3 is TGTGCCAGCAGCGTACAGTCAGATACGCAGTATTTT. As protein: CASSVQSDTQYF.

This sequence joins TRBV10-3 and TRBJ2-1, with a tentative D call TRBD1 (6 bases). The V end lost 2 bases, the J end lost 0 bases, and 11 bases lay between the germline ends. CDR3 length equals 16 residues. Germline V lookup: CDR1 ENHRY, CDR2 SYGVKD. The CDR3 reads CAISETGPSSYNEQFF. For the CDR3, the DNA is TGTGCCATCAGTGAGACAGGGCCTAGCTCCTACAATGAGCAGTTCTTC.

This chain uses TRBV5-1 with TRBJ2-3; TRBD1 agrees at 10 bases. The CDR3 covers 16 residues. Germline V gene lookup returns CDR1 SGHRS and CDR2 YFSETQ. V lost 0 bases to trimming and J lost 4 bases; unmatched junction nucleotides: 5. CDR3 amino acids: CASSLALGQGSDTQYF. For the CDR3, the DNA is TGCGCCAGCAGCTTGGCCTTGGGACAGGGGTCAGATACGCAGTATTTT.

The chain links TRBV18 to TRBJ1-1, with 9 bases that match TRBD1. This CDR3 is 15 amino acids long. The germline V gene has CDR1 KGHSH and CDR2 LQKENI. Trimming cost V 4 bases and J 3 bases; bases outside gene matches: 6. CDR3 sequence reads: CASSLNRGLDTEAFF. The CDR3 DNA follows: TGTGCCAGCTCACTAAACAGGGGGCTTGACACTGAAGCTTTCTTT.

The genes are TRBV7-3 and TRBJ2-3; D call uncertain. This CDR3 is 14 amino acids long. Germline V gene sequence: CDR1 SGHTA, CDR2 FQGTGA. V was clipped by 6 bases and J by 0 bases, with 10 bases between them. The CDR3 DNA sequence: TGTGCCAGCAGGCGGAGTCCCAGCACAGATACGCAGTATTTT. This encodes CASRRSPSTDTQYF.

The CDR3 sequence: CASSFRVNDGYTF. The DNA for the CDR3 is TGTGCCAGCAGCTTCAGGGTGAACGATGGCTACACCTTC. This chain links TRBV7-9 with TRBJ1-2; D might be TRBD1 (5 bases). This CDR3 is built from 13 residues. Trimming stripped 3 bases from V and 6 bases from J, with 11 bases between. The germline CDR1 and CDR2 sequences are SEHNR and FQNEAQ (reference sequence).

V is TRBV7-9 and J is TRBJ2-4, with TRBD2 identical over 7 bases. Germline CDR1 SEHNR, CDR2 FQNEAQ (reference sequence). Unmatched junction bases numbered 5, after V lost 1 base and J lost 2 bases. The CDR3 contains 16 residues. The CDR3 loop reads CASSLGEGTSKNIQYF. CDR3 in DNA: TGTGCCAGCAGCTTAGGGGAGGGGACCTCCAAAAACATTCAGTACTTC.

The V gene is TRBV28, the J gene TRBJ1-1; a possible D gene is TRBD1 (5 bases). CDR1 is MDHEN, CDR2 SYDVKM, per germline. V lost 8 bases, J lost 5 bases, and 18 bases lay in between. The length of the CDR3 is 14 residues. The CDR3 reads CASGVWGVGTEAFF. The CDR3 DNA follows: TGTGCCAGCGGCGTTTGGGGGGTAGGGACTGAAGCTTTCTTT.

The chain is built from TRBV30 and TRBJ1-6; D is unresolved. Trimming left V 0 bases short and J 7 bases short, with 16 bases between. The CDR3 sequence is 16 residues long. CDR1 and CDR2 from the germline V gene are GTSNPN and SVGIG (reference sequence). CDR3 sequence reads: CAWSVGQLLRNSPLHF. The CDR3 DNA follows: TGTGCCTGGAGTGTTGGGCAGCTTTTAAGGAATTCACCCCTCCACTTT.

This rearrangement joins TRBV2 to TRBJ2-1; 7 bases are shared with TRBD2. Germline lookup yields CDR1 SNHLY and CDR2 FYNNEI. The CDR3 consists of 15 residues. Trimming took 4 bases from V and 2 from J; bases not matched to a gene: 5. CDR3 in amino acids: CASSGDLAAYNEQFF. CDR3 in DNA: TGTGCCAGCAGTGGAGATCTAGCGGCCTACAATGAGCAGTTCTTC.

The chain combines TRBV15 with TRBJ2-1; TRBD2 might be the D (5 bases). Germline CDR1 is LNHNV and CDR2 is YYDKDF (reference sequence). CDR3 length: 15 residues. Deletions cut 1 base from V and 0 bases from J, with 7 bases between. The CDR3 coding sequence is TGTGCCACCAGCAGAGCGGGGAGCTCCTACAATGAGCAGTTCTTC. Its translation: CATSRAGSSYNEQFF.

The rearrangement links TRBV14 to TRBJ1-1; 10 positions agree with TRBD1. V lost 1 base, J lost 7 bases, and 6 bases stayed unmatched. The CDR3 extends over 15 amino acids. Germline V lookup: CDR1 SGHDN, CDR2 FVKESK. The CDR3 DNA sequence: TGTGCCAGCAGCCAAGTTGCGGGACAGGGGTTTGAAGCTTTCTTT. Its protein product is CASSQVAGQGFEAFF.

The CDR3 DNA follows: TGTGCCAGCAGCGTAGCTACAGCGAACACTGAAGCTTTCTTT. Translation gives CASSVATANTEAFF. V and J are TRBV9 and TRBJ1-1, with D uncertain. The CDR3 covers 14 residues. Trimming cost V 0 bases and J 1 base, with 7 bases left between them. CDR1 and CDR2 from the germline V gene are SGDLS and YYNGEE.

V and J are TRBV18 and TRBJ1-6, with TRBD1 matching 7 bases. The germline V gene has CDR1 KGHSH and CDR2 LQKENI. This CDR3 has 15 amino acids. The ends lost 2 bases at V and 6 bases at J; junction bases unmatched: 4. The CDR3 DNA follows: TGTGCCAGCTCACCAATGGGACAGCCTAATTCACCCCTCCACTTT. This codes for CASSPMGQPNSPLHF.

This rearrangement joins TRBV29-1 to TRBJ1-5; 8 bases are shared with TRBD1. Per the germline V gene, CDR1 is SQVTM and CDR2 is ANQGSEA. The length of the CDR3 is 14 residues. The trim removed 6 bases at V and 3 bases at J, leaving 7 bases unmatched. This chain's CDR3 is CSVRPQGDNQPQHF. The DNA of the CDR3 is TGCAGCGTAAGACCACAGGGGGACAATCAGCCCCAGCATTTT.

CDR3 coding DNA: TGTGCCAGCAGTAGTTTTTCCGGGACAGGGGCCGCCTTTAGCAATCAGCCCCAGCATTTT. It encodes CASSSFSGTGAAFSNQPQHF. The rearrangement links TRBV27 to TRBJ1-5; 10 nucleotides match TRBD1. This CDR3 spans 20 amino acids. Germline-derived CDR1 and CDR2 are MNHEY and SMNVEV (reference sequence). Trimming at V came to 5 bases and at J to 0 bases, leaving 16 bases not matched to a gene.

The CDR3 is CASSPGTFMVTEAFF. DNA of the CDR3: TGTGCCAGCAGCCCCGGGACATTTATGGTCACTGAAGCTTTCTTT. The chain couples TRBV6-5 to TRBJ1-1; TRBD1 might be the D (6 bases). Trimming removed 6 bases at V and 4 bases at J, with 18 bases between. CDR1 is MNHEY and CDR2 is SVGAGI in the germline V gene. The CDR3 contains 15 residues.

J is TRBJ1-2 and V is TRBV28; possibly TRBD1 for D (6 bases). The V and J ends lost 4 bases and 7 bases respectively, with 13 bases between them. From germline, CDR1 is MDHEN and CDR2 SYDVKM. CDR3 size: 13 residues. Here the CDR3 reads CASSSGERRGYTF. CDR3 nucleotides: TGTGCCAGCAGTTCAGGGGAGAGACGTGGCTACACCTTC.

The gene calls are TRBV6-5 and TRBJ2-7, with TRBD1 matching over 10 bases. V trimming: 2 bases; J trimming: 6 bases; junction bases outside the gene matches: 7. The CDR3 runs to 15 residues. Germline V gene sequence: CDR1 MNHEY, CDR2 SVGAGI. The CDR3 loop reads CASSYAGQGKGEQYF. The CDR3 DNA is TGTGCCAGCAGTTACGCGGGACAGGGGAAGGGCGAGCAGTACTTC.

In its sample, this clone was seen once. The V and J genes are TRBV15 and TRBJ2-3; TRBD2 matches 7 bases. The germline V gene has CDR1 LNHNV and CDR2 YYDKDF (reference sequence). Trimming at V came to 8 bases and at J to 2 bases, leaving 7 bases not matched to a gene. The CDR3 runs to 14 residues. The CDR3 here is CATGLRDYTDTQYF. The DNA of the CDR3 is TGTGCCACCGGACTCCGGGACTACACAGATACGCAGTATTTT. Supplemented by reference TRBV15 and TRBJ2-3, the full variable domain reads DAMVIQNPRYQVTQFGKPVTLSCSQTLNHNVMYWYQQKSSQAPKLLFHYYDKDFNNEADTPDNFQSRRPNTSFCFLDIRSPGLGDTAMYLCATGLRDYTDTQYFGPGTRLTVL.

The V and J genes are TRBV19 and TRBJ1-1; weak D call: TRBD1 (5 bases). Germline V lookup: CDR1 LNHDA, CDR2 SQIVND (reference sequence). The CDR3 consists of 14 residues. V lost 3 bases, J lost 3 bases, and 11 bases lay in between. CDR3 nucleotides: TGTGCCAGTAGTATTAGGGGTTCCGACACTGAAGCTTTCTTT. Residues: CASSIRGSDTEAFF.

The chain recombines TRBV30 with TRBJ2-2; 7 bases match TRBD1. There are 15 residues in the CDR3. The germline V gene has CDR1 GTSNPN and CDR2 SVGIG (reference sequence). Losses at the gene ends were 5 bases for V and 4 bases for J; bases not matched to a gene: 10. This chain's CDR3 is CAWGYRGRGTGELFF. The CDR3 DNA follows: TGTGCCTGGGGTTACAGGGGTCGGGGCACCGGGGAGCTGTTTTTT.

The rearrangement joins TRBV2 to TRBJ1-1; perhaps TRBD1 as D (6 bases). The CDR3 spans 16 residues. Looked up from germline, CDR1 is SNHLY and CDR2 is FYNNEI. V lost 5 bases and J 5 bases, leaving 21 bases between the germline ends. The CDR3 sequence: CASSFTRAGAGTEAFF. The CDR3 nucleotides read TGTGCCAGCAGTTTTACTAGGGCAGGGGCAGGGACTGAAGCTTTCTTT.